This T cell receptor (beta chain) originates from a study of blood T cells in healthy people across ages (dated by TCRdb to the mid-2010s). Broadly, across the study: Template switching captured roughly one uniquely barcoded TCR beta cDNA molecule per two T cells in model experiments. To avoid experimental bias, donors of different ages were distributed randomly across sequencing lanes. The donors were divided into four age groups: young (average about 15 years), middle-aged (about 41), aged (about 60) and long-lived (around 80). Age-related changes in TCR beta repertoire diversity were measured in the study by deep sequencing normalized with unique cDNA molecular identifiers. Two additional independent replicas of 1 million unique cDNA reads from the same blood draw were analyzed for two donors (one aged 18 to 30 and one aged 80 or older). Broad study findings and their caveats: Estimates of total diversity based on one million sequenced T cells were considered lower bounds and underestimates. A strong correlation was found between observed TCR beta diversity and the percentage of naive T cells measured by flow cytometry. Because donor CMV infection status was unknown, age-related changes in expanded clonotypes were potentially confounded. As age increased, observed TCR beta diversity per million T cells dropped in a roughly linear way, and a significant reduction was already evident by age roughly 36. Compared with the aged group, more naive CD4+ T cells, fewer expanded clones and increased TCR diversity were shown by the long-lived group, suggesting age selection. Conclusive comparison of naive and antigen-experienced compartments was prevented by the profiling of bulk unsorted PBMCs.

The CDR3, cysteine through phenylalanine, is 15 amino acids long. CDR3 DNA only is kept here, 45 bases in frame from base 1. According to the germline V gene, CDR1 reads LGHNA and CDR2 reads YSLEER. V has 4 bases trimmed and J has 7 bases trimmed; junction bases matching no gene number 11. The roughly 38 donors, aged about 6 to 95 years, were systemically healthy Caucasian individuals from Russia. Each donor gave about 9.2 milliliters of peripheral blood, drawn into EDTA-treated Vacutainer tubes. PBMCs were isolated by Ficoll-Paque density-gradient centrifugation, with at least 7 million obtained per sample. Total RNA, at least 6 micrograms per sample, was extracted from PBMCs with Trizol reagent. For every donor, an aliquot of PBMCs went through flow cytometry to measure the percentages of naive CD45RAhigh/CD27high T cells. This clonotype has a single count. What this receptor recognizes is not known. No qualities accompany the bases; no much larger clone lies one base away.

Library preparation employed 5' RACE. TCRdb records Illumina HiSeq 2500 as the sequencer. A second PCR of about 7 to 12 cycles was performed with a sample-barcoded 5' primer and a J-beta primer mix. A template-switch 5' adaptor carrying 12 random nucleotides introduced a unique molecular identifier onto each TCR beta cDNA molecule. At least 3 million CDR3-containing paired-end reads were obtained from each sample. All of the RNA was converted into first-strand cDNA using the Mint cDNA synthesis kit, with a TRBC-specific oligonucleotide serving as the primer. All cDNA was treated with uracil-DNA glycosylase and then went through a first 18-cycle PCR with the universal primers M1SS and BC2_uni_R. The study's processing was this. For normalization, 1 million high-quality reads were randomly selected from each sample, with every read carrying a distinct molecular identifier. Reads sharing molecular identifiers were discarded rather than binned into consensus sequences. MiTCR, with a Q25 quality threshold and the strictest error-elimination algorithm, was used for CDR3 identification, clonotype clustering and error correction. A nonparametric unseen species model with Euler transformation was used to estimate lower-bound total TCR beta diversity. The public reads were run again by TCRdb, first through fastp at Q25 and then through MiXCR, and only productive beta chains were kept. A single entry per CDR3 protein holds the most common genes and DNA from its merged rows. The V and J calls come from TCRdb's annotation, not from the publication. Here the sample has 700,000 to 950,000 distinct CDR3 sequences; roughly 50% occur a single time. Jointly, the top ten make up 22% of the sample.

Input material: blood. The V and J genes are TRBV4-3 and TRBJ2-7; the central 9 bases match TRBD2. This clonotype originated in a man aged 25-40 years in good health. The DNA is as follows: TGCGCCAGCAGCCTCCGACTAGCGGTATACAATGAGCAGTACTTC. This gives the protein CASSLRLAVYNEQYF.